One and the same sample provided the 19 T cell receptor beta chains below, sequenced in a study of control samples from healthy donors and cancer patients. TCRdb's table, derived via immunoSEQ multiplex PCR, lists solely in-frame clones and lacks some. Its table records some 190,000 clones. The material sequenced was blood. The source is a woman under 40 in good health.

This rearrangement joins TRBV28 to TRBJ2-3; 9 positions agree with TRBD2. This CDR3 has 17 residues. The V and J ends lost 5 bases and 4 bases, in that order; junction bases with no gene match: 13. Germline V gives CDR1 MDHEN, CDR2 SYDVKM. CDR3 residues: CASSSFLLAGRADTQYF. The CDR3 region has the DNA TGTGCCAGCAGTAGCTTCCTTCTAGCGGGGAGGGCAGATACGCAGTATTTT.

This rearrangement joins TRBV19 to TRBJ2-2; D may be TRBD1 (6 bases). From germline, CDR1 is LNHDA and CDR2 SQIVND (reference sequence). Trimming took off 9 bases at V and 3 bases at J, with 14 bases between the two ends. This CDR3 has 14 residues. The CDR3: CASKGDTHTGELFF. DNA for the CDR3: TGTGCCAGCAAAGGGGACACCCACACCGGGGAGCTGTTTTTT. The full variable domain, rest sourced from reference TRBV19 and TRBJ2-2, is DGGITQSPKYLFRKEGQNVTLSCEQNLNHDAMYWYRQDPGQGLRLIYYSQIVNDFQKGDIAEGYSVSREKKESFPLTVTSAQKNPTAFYLCASKGDTHTGELFFGEGSRLTVL.

The DNA for the CDR3 is TGTGCCAGCAGCCCAGGGAGAAGGGGCCCTTATGGCTACACCTTC. Protein sequence: CASSPGRRGPYGYTF. V is TRBV21-1 and J is TRBJ1-2. TRBV21-1 is a listed pseudogene. The CDR3 runs 15 residues.

Notes on this clone: The junction differs from germline at one of its ends, possibly a read error. V and J are TRBV6-5 and TRBJ1-2, with D perhaps TRBD1 (5 bases). The CDR3 has 13 residues. Germline-derived CDR1 and CDR2 are MNHEY and SVGAGI. CDR3 protein: CTSRVPGLGGYTF. CDR3 coding DNA: TGTACCAGCAGGGTACCGGGGCTCGGTGGCTACACCTTC.

The chain employs TRBV27 and TRBJ2-5; D perhaps matches TRBD2 (8 bases). Germline-derived CDR1 and CDR2 are MNHEY and SMNVEV (reference sequence). V lost 5 bases and J lost 4, with 20 bases in between. The CDR3 is 16 residues long. CDR3: CASSPWRGRGAETQYF. For the CDR3, the DNA is TGTGCCAGCAGTCCCTGGAGGGGGCGGGGGGCAGAGACCCAGTACTTC.

V gene TRBV2 combines with J gene TRBJ2-2, with D maybe TRBD2 (5 bases). CDR1 is SNHLY and CDR2 is FYNNEI in the germline V gene. The CDR3 contains 15 residues. V lost 5 bases and J lost 7, with 17 bases in between. CDR3 loop: CASSPTRGIGGELFF. Here the CDR3 DNA reads TGTGCCAGCAGTCCCACCCGAGGGATAGGCGGGGAGCTGTTTTTT.

The V gene is TRBV12-5, the J gene TRBJ2-5; D uncertain. Looked up from germline, CDR1 is LGHNT and CDR2 is FRNRAP. The CDR3 runs 14 residues. Trimming removed 6 bases at V and 4 bases at J, with 15 bases between. CDR3 sequence (DNA): TGTGCTAGTGGCCTAAGGGAAGGGTCAGAGACCCAGTACTTC. This encodes CASGLREGSETQYF.

The CDR3 loop is CASSWGRGLQFF. DNA for the CDR3: TGTGCCAGCAGCTGGGGTCGGGGTCTGCAGTTCTTC. This rearrangement joins TRBV5-6 to TRBJ2-1, with TRBD2 as a possible D gene (5 bases). This CDR3 region has 12 residues. Per the germline V gene, CDR1 is SGHDT and CDR2 is YYEEEE. V was pared by 3 bases and J by 12 bases, with 13 bases between.

The chain recombines TRBV10-3 with TRBJ1-1, with a tentative D call TRBD1 (5 bases). The CDR3 is 15 amino acids. The V end lost 6 bases, the J end lost 1 base, and 15 bases lay between the germline ends. From germline, CDR1 is ENHRY and CDR2 SYGVKD. The CDR3 DNA is TGTGCCATCAGGTCGTCCCGGGACGGGAACACTGAAGCTTTCTTT. Encoded protein: CAIRSSRDGNTEAFF.

This chain links TRBV5-1 with TRBJ1-3; unclear D gene. Germline CDR1 reads SGHRS; CDR2 reads YFSETQ. V gave up 0 bases and J gave up 0 bases, with 10 bases separating them. The CDR3 is 16 residues long. Written as DNA, the CDR3 is TGCGCCAGCAGCTTGGAAACGGTTTACTCTGGAAACACCATATATTTT. Amino acids: CASSLETVYSGNTIYF.

The V call is TRBV28, the J call TRBJ1-2; D is perhaps TRBD1 (6 bases). The germline V gene encodes CDR1 MDHEN and CDR2 SYDVKM. Trimming cost V 6 bases and J 6 bases, with 23 bases left between them. The CDR3 extends over 16 amino acids. In DNA, the CDR3 is TGTGCCAGCAGCAGTTTGGGAACAGGGTTTGGTAATGGCTACACCTTC. Protein: CASSSLGTGFGNGYTF.

With regard to this clone: This specimen includes other DNA sequences encoding the same CDR3. The chain joins TRBV9 to TRBJ2-1; D gene uncertain. The V end was cut by 1 base, the J end by 0 bases, with 11 bases between. The CDR3 length is 16 residues. Germline V CDR1 and CDR2: SGDLS, YYNGEE. The CDR3 bases are TGTGCCAGCAGCGTACAGACTGGTCGCTCCTACAATGAGCAGTTCTTC. Protein sequence: CASSVQTGRSYNEQFF.

This chain links TRBV18 with TRBJ1-1; no reliable D call. CDR1 KGHSH and CDR2 LQKENI come from the germline V gene. The V gene lost 2 bases and the J gene lost 3 bases, with 7 bases spanning the gap. The CDR3 covers 13 residues. The CDR3 protein is CASSPSQDTEAFF. The CDR3, as DNA: TGTGCCAGCTCACCATCCCAGGACACTGAAGCTTTCTTT.

V is TRBV5-1 and J is TRBJ2-5; D is perhaps TRBD2 (7 bases). Germline CDR1 reads SGHRS; CDR2 reads YFSETQ. Trimming removed 4 bases at V and 5 bases at J, with 18 bases between. This CDR3 has 15 residues. The CDR3 coding sequence is TGCGCCAGCAGCCTAGGGGGGGAGGGCCGGGAGACCCAGTACTTC. The encoded protein is CASSLGGEGRETQYF.

CDR3 in DNA: TGTGCCAGTAGTTCGTCCTACGAGCAGTACTTC. This translates into CASSSSYEQYF. The rearrangement links TRBV19 to TRBJ2-7; no definite D call. Deletions cut 5 bases from V and 1 base from J, with 3 bases between. The germline V gene encodes CDR1 LNHDA and CDR2 SQIVND (reference sequence). The CDR3 has 11 amino acids.

The chain is built from TRBV30 and TRBJ2-7; D assignment may be TRBD1 or TRBD2 (7 bases each). V was pared by 0 bases and J by 5 bases, with 11 bases between. CDR1 is GTSNPN and CDR2 is SVGIG in the germline V gene (reference sequence). The CDR3 is 13 residues long. The CDR3 sequence: CAWSVQGGNEQYF. Here the CDR3 DNA reads TGTGCCTGGAGTGTCCAGGGGGGGAACGAGCAGTACTTC.

The chain is built from TRBV7-9 and TRBJ2-7; D possibly uses TRBD1 or TRBD2 (6 bases each). Trimming shortened V by 1 base and J by 0 bases, and 13 bases separated the two germline ends. Germline V gene sequence: CDR1 SEHNR, CDR2 FQNEAQ (reference sequence). The CDR3 has 16 amino acids. The CDR3 loop is CASSLGTGRNSYEQYF. CDR3 nucleotide sequence: TGTGCCAGCAGCTTAGGAACAGGGAGGAACTCCTACGAGCAGTACTTC.

The chain couples TRBV25-1 to TRBJ1-5; D is uncertain. V dropped 5 bases and J dropped 2 bases, with 7 bases sitting between them. CDR3 size: 13 residues. Germline lookup yields CDR1 MGHDK and CDR2 SYGVNS. CDR3 protein: CASSSFGNQPQHF. As DNA, the CDR3 is TGTGCCAGCAGTAGCTTTGGCAATCAGCCCCAGCATTTT.

The chain employs TRBV7-2 and TRBJ1-1; no reliable D call. With 4 bases removed from V and 1 base from J, the gap between germline ends came to 10 bases. Per germline, CDR1 SGHTA and CDR2 FQGNSA. The CDR3 spans 14 residues. CDR3 in DNA: TGTGCCAGCAGCTCCAGAACTTGGAACACTGAAGCTTTCTTT. It translates to CASSSRTWNTEAFF.